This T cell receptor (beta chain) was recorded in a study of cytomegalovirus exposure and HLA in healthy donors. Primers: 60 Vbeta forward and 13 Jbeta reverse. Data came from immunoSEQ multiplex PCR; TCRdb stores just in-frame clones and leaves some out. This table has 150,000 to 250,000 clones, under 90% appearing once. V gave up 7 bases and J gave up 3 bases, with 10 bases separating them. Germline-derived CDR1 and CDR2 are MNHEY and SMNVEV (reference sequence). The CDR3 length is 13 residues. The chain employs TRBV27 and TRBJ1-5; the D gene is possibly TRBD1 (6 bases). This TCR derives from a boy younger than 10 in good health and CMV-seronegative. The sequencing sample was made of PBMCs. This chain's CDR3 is CASKRGLNQPQHF. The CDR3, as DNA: TGTGCCAGCAAGCGGGGGCTCAATCAGCCCCAGCATTTT.